The source of this TCR beta chain is a study of cytomegalovirus exposure and HLA in healthy donors. Study overall: A later analysis reported the same platform for the 100 to 150 validation repertoires and the roughly 650 first-cohort repertoires.

Separate from the 666-subject first cohort was the approximately 120-subject validation cohort, to which the donors belonged. Study results and limitations: The classifier was said to identify cytomegalovirus status with high specificity and sensitivity. Most TCR sequences were seen very rarely across donors, but some public TCRs occurred in many.

Data came from immunoSEQ multiplex PCR; TCRdb stores just in-frame clones and leaves some out. The repertoire holds a few hundred thousand clones, with less than 95% as singletons. As to this clone: Its antigen remains unidentified.

The material sequenced was PBMCs. The receptor was isolated from a young woman in good health and CMV-seronegative.

For the CDR3, the DNA is TGTGCCAGCAGTTTGGCAGCCTTTGGGTCGGGAGCATACAATGAGCAGTTCTTC. Amino acid sequence: CASSLAAFGSGAYNEQFF. The J gene is TRBJ2-1, the V gene TRBV28; tentatively, D is TRBD2 (6 bases). The germline V gene has CDR1 MDHEN and CDR2 SYDVKM. Trimming left V 3 bases short and J 4 bases short, with 22 bases between. The CDR3 has 18 amino acids. Together with reference TRBV28 and TRBJ2-1, the CDR3 gives the full variable domain: DVKVTQSSRYLVKRTGEKVFLECVQDMDHENMFWYRQDPGLGLRLIYFSYDVKMKEKGDIPEGYSVSREKKERFSLILESASTNQTSMYLCASSLAAFGSGAYNEQFFGPGTRLTVL.